A selection of T cell receptor beta chains follows, all from one sample in a study of T cell responses to AZD1222 COVID-19 vaccine. Here immunoSEQ multiplex PCR was the method, and the copy in TCRdb shows in-frame clones only, minus some. The profile covers about 160,000 clones, with roughly 90% appearing a single time and under 4% taken by the ten largest. Sample: peripheral blood, taken 28 days after the second AZD1222 dose. The receptor set was obtained from an adult who received the AZD1222 COVID-19 vaccine. CDR3s include the opening cysteine and the closing phenylalanine or tryptophan. Each record gives: J gene, clone size, D gene, V gene, CDR3 length, CDR3 DNA, CDR3 protein. D genes are given only for firm matches. Some rows have no size entry. The others give once, few or many, or a class for an expanded clone.

>TRBJ2-1|NA|NA|TRBV21-1|15
TGTGCCAGCAGCAATGGGACTAGCGATCACAATGAGCAGTTCTTC
CASSNGTSDHNEQFF
>TRBJ1-1|few|NA|TRBV12-3/TRBV12-4|13
TGTGCCAGCACCAAGATCGAGAACACTGAAGCTTTCTTT
CASTKIENTEAFF
>TRBJ2-2|NA|NA|TRBV18|15
TGTGCCAGCTCCCTCGAAGGTGCGGGCACCGGGGAGCTGTTTTTT
CASSLEGAGTGELFF
>TRBJ2-1|NA|TRBD2|TRBV6-6|15
TGTGCCAGCAGTTCCGGGACTAGGAGGTACAATGAGCAGTTCTTC
CASSSGTRRYNEQFF
>TRBJ1-1|once|NA|TRBV15|14
TGTGCCACCAGCAGAGAAGTCCCTTCCCCTGAAGCTTTCTTT
CATSREVPSPEAFF
>TRBJ2-7|NA|NA|TRBV3-1/TRBV3-2|15
TGTGCCAGCAGCCCCGGACACGGGGATTCCTACGAGCAGTACTTC
CASSPGHGDSYEQYF
>TRBJ1-4|NA|NA|TRBV19|17
TGTGCCAGTAGTATAGGGAGGCTGGGACAAACAAATGAAAAACTGTTTTTT
CASSIGRLGQTNEKLFF
>TRBJ2-2|few|NA|TRBV6-4|15
TGTGCCAGCAGTGACTCTAGCTCACCCACCGGGGAGCTGTTTTTT
CASSDSSSPTGELFF
>TRBJ2-5|NA|NA|TRBV7-9|14
TGTGCCAGCAGCTCCACAGCGTACCAAGAGACCCAGTACTTC
CASSSTAYQETQYF
>TRBJ2-7|NA|NA|TRBV11-2|13
TGTGCCAGCAGCCAAGAACGGGGCTACGAGCAGTACTTC
CASSQERGYEQYF
>TRBJ1-5|NA|NA|TRBV7-8|12
TGTGCCGCAGGTGAAGGGACTCAGCCCCAGCATTTT
CAAGEGTQPQHF
>TRBJ1-3|NA|NA|TRBV3-1/TRBV3-2|16
TGTGCCAGCAGCCAAGATGGGGGGTACTCTGGAAACACCATATATTTT
CASSQDGGYSGNTIYF
>TRBJ2-7|NA|NA|TRBV6-8|15
TGTGCCAGCACCCCTGGGTGGGAGATAAGGTACGAGCAGTACTTC
CASTPGWEIRYEQYF
>TRBJ1-1|NA|TRBD1|TRBV5-1|17
TGCGCCAGCAGCTTGAACGGAGTAAGGACAGGCCAAGGGAAAGCTTTCTTT
CASSLNGVRTGQGKAFF
>TRBJ1-2|NA|TRBD1|TRBV9|20
TGTGCCAGCAGCGTAATGATAGTGGGACAGGGGGCAGGGTCTAACTATGGCTACACCTTC
CASSVMIVGQGAGSNYGYTF
>TRBJ2-5|NA|NA|TRBV7-7|15
TGTGCCAGCAGCTTAGGGGCAGGGTACCAAGAGACCCAGTACTTC
CASSLGAGYQETQYF